Listed below are T cell receptor beta chains from one sample, sequenced in a study of beta chain features in type 1 diabetes. The method was immunoSEQ multiplex PCR; TCRdb's version includes in-frame clones alone and lacks a portion of them. The table lists 38,000 or so clones, approximately 60% of them singletons. Sequencing used Tregs from blood. These receptor sequences come from a young woman in good health. The CDR3 runs from the conserved cysteine through the conserved F or W. The order of the fields is J gene, V gene, D gene, clone size, CDR3 protein, CDR3 DNA. D genes are given only for firm matches. Expanded clones are given a class, and other clones once, few, many or no size at all.

>TRBJ2-2|TRBV29-1|-|few
CSVDGQGTGELFF
TGCAGCGTTGATGGCCAGGGCACCGGGGAGCTGTTTTTT
>TRBJ2-7|TRBV11-2|TRBD2|-
CASSLGGTSGTYEQYF
TGTGCCAGCAGCTTAGGGGGGACTAGCGGAACCTACGAGCAGTACTTC
>TRBJ2-7|TRBV23-1|TRBD1|-
CASSPCQSPGQGPFCYEQYF
TGCGCCAGCAGTCCATGCCAGTCACCGGGACAGGGACCTTTTTGCTACGAGCAGTACTTC
>TRBJ2-7|TRBV28|-|-
CASSSGNGYEQYF
TGTGCCAGCAGTTCGGGAAACGGCTACGAGCAGTACTTC
>TRBJ2-7|TRBV6-5|TRBD1|-
CASSSGTGGAYEQYF
TGTGCCAGCAGTTCCGGGACAGGGGGCGCCTACGAGCAGTACTTC
>TRBJ1-4|TRBV2|-|-
CASRGGGFNEKLFF
TGTGCCAGCAGAGGGGGGGGCTTTAATGAAAAACTGTTTTTT
>TRBJ1-2|TRBV7-2|-|-
CASSFAAYGYTF
TGTGCCAGCAGCTTTGCGGCCTATGGCTACACCTTC
>TRBJ1-2|TRBV2|-|-
CASSEASRALGGYTF
TGTGCCAGCAGTGAAGCTTCCAGGGCCTTAGGTGGCTACACCTTC
>TRBJ1-5|TRBV30|-|-
CAWSWKGNQPQHF
TGTGCCTGGAGTTGGAAGGGGAATCAGCCCCAGCATTTT
>TRBJ2-3|TRBV5-4|-|-
CASSQGSTQYF
TGTGCCAGCAGCCAGGGGTCTACGCAGTATTTT
>TRBJ2-5|TRBV5-6|-|-
CASWTLGQAQETQYF
TGTGCCAGCTGGACCCTTGGACAAGCACAAGAGACCCAGTACTTC
>TRBJ2-7|TRBV7-7|TRBD1|-
CASSVGQGSPYEQYF
TGTGCTAGCAGCGTTGGACAGGGGTCTCCCTACGAGCAGTACTTC
>TRBJ2-3|TRBV28|-|-
CASSLSADTQYF
TGTGCCAGCAGTTTATCAGCAGATACGCAGTATTTT
>TRBJ2-1|TRBV25-1|TRBD2|once
CASGLSGKYNEQFF
TGTGCCAGCGGGCTCAGCGGGAAATACAATGAGCAGTTCTTC
>TRBJ2-3|TRBV4-1|TRBD2|few
CASSPTGLATSTDTQYF
TGCGCCAGCAGCCCCACGGGACTAGCGACTAGCACAGATACGCAGTATTTT
>TRBJ2-5|TRBV2|-|-
CASSRQGAKETQYF
TGTGCCAGCAGTCGCCAAGGGGCAAAAGAGACCCAGTACTTC
>TRBJ2-1|TRBV7-3|TRBD1|-
CASSLRTGGKNEQFF
TGTGCCAGCAGCCTTCGGACAGGGGGGAAGAATGAGCAGTTCTTC
>TRBJ2-7|TRBV7-9|TRBD1|few
CASSIPQGTREQYF
TGTGCCAGCAGCATTCCACAGGGGACGAGGGAGCAGTACTTC
>TRBJ2-3|TRBV7-2|TRBD2|few
CASSPSGRDTDTQYF
TGTGCCAGCAGCCCTAGCGGGAGGGACACAGATACGCAGTATTTT
>TRBJ1-4|TRBV4-2|TRBD1|-
CASNRQGTDEKLFF
TGTGCCAGCAACCGACAGGGCACTGATGAAAAACTGTTTTTT
>TRBJ2-5|TRBV18|-|-
CASSPIRDETQYF
TGTGCCAGCTCACCTATCAGGGATGAGACCCAGTACTTC
>TRBJ2-1|TRBV7-3|TRBD2|-
CASSLNGAGGGNEQFF
TGTGCCAGCAGCTTAAATGGAGCGGGAGGTGGGAATGAGCAGTTCTTC
>TRBJ2-7|TRBV7-9|TRBD1|-
CASVRTGQVYEQYF
TGTGCCAGCGTCAGGACAGGGCAAGTTTACGAGCAGTACTTC
>TRBJ2-1|TRBV2|TRBD2|-
CASSELLSGRPYNEQFF
TGTGCCAGCAGTGAATTACTTAGCGGGAGGCCCTACAATGAGCAGTTCTTC
>TRBJ2-5|TRBV7-9|TRBD2|-
CASSFGTSGAETQYF
TGTGCCAGCAGCTTTGGTACTAGCGGGGCAGAGACCCAGTACTTC
>TRBJ2-1|TRBV7-9|-|-
CASSQTGSNEQFF
TGTGCCAGCAGCCAAACAGGATCAAATGAGCAGTTCTTC
>TRBJ2-7|TRBV2|TRBD1|-
CASRWTQGGEQYF
TGTGCCAGTCGTTGGACACAGGGGGGCGAGCAGTACTTC
>TRBJ1-1|TRBV6-5|-|-
CASYNEDLDSEAFF
TGTGCCAGCTATAACGAGGACCTCGACAGTGAAGCTTTCTTT
>TRBJ2-1|TRBV23-1|-|-
CASSQSKGGPGDPGEFF
TGCGCCAGCAGTCAGTCGAAGGGGGGGCCTGGGGATCCCGGTGAGTTCTTC
>TRBJ1-4|TRBV11-2|-|-
CASSPIKGGGDNEKLFF
TGTGCCAGCAGCCCGATCAAAGGAGGCGGTGATAATGAAAAACTGTTTTTT
>TRBJ1-2|TRBV29-1|-|-
CSVVTANYGYTF
TGCAGCGTTGTGACAGCTAACTATGGCTACACCTTC
>TRBJ2-7|TRBV27|TRBD1|-
CASTQAGTGGMYEQYF
TGTGCCAGCACCCAAGCCGGGACAGGGGGGATGTACGAGCAGTACTTC
>TRBJ2-7|TRBV5-1|-|-
CASRLNTAYEQYF
TGCGCCAGCAGATTAAACACCGCCTACGAGCAGTACTTC
>TRBJ2-2|TRBV7-2|-|-
CASSLLGVPTGELFF
TGTGCCAGCAGCTTGCTAGGGGTTCCCACCGGGGAGCTGTTTTTT
>TRBJ2-2|TRBV29-1|-|-
CSASGTYPTGELFF
TGCAGCGCCTCCGGGACATACCCCACCGGGGAGCTGTTTTTT
>TRBJ1-5|TRBV27|TRBD1|few
CASRTSGQGFNQPQHF
TGTGCCAGCAGGACGTCGGGACAGGGGTTTAATCAGCCCCAGCATTTT
>TRBJ2-1|TRBV7-2|TRBD2|-
CASSVTSVGYNEQFF
TGTGCCAGCAGCGTGACTAGCGTAGGCTACAATGAGCAGTTCTTC
>TRBJ2-5|TRBV18|TRBD2|few
CASSPPLAGNKETQYF
TGTGCCAGCTCACCACCTCTAGCGGGAAATAAAGAGACCCAGTACTTC
>TRBJ1-4|TRBV19|-|-
CASSLEGAATNEKLFF
TGTGCCAGTAGCTTGGAGGGCGCTGCAACTAATGAAAAACTGTTTTTT
>TRBJ2-3|TRBV29-1|TRBD1|few
CSVSGQELTDTQYF
TGCAGCGTTTCTGGACAGGAGCTCACAGATACGCAGTATTTT
>TRBJ1-4|TRBV28|TRBD1|few
CASNQGGATNEKLFF
TGTGCCAGCAATCAGGGGGGTGCAACTAATGAAAAACTGTTTTTT
>TRBJ1-1|TRBV30|-|-
CAWTPGEYTEAFF
TGTGCCTGGACGCCGGGGGAGTACACTGAAGCTTTCTTT
>TRBJ2-7|TRBV4-3|TRBD2|-
CASSQAVGTSGSSYEQYF
TGCGCCAGCAGCCAAGCGGTAGGGACTAGCGGGAGCTCCTACGAGCAGTACTTC
>TRBJ2-7|TRBV6-1|TRBD1|-
CASRPGQGVSYEQYF
TGTGCCAGCAGACCGGGACAGGGTGTTTCCTACGAGCAGTACTTC
>TRBJ1-1|TRBV28|-|-
CASSLPRLNTEAFF
TGTGCCAGCAGTTTGCCTCGGTTGAACACTGAAGCTTTCTTT